This TCR beta chain came from a study of cytomegalovirus exposure and HLA in healthy donors. Nominal health characterized the donors when sampled, though unrecorded immune exposures were likely. V gave up 8 bases and J gave up 7 bases, with 14 bases separating them. The germline CDR1 and CDR2 sequences are SNHLY and FYNNEI. The CDR3 is made up of 12 amino acids. PCR employed 60 Vbeta and 13 Jbeta primers. Some clones are missing from TCRdb's copy, which holds only in-frame ones; the method was immunoSEQ multiplex PCR. The sample contains 140,000 or so clones, approximately 81% of which appear only once.

The J gene is TRBJ1-1, the V gene TRBV2; the D gene is possibly TRBD1 (5 bases). Input material: PBMCs. The clonotype originates from a woman aged 40 to 55 in good health and CMV-seropositive. In DNA form, the CDR3 reads TGTGCCAGCTCCATCCAGGGATTTGAAGCTTTCTTT. Translating it yields CASSIQGFEAFF.